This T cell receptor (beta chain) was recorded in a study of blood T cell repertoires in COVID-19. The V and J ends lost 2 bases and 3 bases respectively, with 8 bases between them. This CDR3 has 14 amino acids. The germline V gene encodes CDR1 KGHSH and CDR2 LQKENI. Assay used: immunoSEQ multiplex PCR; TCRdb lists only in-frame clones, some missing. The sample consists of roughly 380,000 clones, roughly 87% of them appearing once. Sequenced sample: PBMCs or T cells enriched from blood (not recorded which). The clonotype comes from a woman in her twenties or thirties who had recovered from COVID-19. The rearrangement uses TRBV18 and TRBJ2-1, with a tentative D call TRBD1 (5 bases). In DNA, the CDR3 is TGTGCCAGCTCACCATTCGACAGCTACAATGAGCAGTTCTTC. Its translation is CASSPFDSYNEQFF.